These 27 T cell receptor beta chains share one sample of origin, sequenced in a study of Graves' ophthalmopathy and Graves' hyperthyroidism. Amplification from RNA transcripts yielded the TCR beta CDR3 regions. In the first round, RT-PCR was carried out with HTBI primers, and a multiplex PCR formed the second round. TCRdb re-called the multiplex PCR reads through MiXCR, storing one row per CDR3 protein. The sample has roughly 380,000 distinct CDR3 sequences; about 16% are singletons. Sample: peripheral blood. The origin of the receptors is a woman between 18 and 30 years old with stable Graves' hyperthyroidism.

This clonotype has at least ten counts. V is TRBV11-2 and J is TRBJ1-6; D unclear. The CDR3 has 17 residues. Trimming cost V 0 bases and J 8 bases, with 17 bases left between them. CDR1 and CDR2 (germline): SGHAT, FQNNGV. DNA of the CDR3: TGTGCCAGCAGCTTAGAACGTCCGCCGCCGGCGGATTCACCCCTCCACTTT. Residues: CASSLERPPPADSPLHF. Together with reference TRBV11-2 and TRBJ1-6, the CDR3 gives the full variable domain: EAGVAQSPRYKIIEKRQSVAFWCNPISGHATLYWYQQILGQGPKLLIQFQNNGVVDDSQLPKDRFSAERLKGVDSTLKIQPAKLEDSAVYLCASSLERPPPADSPLHFGNGTRLTVT.

This clonotype was counted at least ten times. The V and J genes are TRBV12-3 or TRBV12-4 and TRBJ2-7; 9 bases fit TRBD2. The CDR3 consists of 16 residues. Trimming took 0 bases from V and 2 from J; bases not matched to a gene: 5. CDR3: CASSLARGGLTYEQYF. The CDR3 nucleotides read TGTGCCAGCAGTTTAGCGCGGGGGGGGCTAACCTACGAGCAGTACTTC.

Notes on this clonotype: It may be a read error: a sequence one base away is much more abundant. This rearrangement joins TRBV19 to TRBJ1-2; 9 positions agree with TRBD1. With V trimmed by 10 bases and J by 3 bases, 12 bases remained unmatched. The CDR3 is 15 residues long. Germline V gene lookup returns CDR1 LNHDA and CDR2 SQIVND (reference sequence). The CDR3 bases are TGTGCCACTAGCACAGGGGGCAGAAGGGACTATGGCTACACCTTC. This translates into CATSTGGRRDYGYTF.

The chain has TRBV20-1 and TRBJ2-7; tentatively, D is TRBD1 (5 bases). The length of the CDR3 is 12 residues. V lost 6 bases and J lost 1, with 10 bases in between. Germline-derived CDR1 and CDR2 are DFQATT and SNEGSKA (reference sequence). The CDR3 DNA follows: TGCAGTGCCATCGACAGATCCTACGAGCAGTACTTC. Translation: CSAIDRSYEQYF.

The rearrangement links TRBV12-3 or TRBV12-4 to TRBJ2-2; tentative D call: TRBD1 (5 bases). There are 14 residues in the CDR3. Between the trimmed V and J ends, which lost 6 bases and 3 bases, there was a span of 11 bases. CDR3 nucleotide sequence: TGTGCCAGCAGCTCAGGGTTAGACACCGGGGAGCTGTTTTTT. Amino acids: CASSSGLDTGELFF.

Remarks on this clonotype: One end of the junction fails to match germline, which may point to a read error. The rearrangement joins TRBV6-4 to TRBJ1-1; 9 positions agree with TRBD1. The CDR3 contains 15 residues. Germline CDR1 is MRHNA and CDR2 is SNTAGT. CDR3: CASRPSGQGNTGAFF. The CDR3 DNA reads TGTGCCAGCAGACCCTCAGGACAGGGGAACACTGGAGCTTTCTTT.

This clonotype has a count of ten or more. The genes are TRBV2 and TRBJ2-7; no firm D call. Germline V gene lookup returns CDR1 SNHLY and CDR2 FYNNEI. The CDR3 covers 14 residues. Trimming took 2 bases from V and 2 from J, leaving 10 bases between them. Here the CDR3 reads CASSESWQTYEQYF. The CDR3 DNA is TGTGCCAGCAGTGAATCTTGGCAAACCTACGAGCAGTACTTC. The whole variable domain, remainder taken from reference TRBV2 and TRBJ2-7, is EPEVTQTPSHQVTQMGQEVILRCVPISNHLYFYWYRQILGQKVEFLVSFYNNEISEKSEIFDDQFSVERPDGSNFTLKIRSTKLEDSAMYFCASSESWQTYEQYFGPGTRLTVT.

There are many counts of this clonotype. The chain joins TRBV19 to TRBJ1-2, with 7 bases lining up with TRBD1. J was trimmed by 6 bases and V by 8 bases; bases with no gene match: 6. Germline CDR1 and CDR2: LNHDA and SQIVND (reference sequence). CDR3 length: 12 amino acids. The CDR3 loop is CASQQGYHGYTF. DNA for the CDR3: TGTGCCAGTCAACAGGGGTACCATGGCTACACCTTC. The full variable domain, with the rest looked up from reference TRBV19 and TRBJ1-2, is DGGITQSPKYLFRKEGQNVTLSCEQNLNHDAMYWYRQDPGQGLRLIYYSQIVNDFQKGDIAEGYSVSREKKESFPLTVTSAQKNPTAFYLCASQQGYHGYTFGSGTRLTVV.

In its sample, this clonotype was seen many times. The gene calls are TRBV6-1 and TRBJ1-5; no clear D. Germline V gene data show CDR1 as MNHNS and CDR2 as SASEGT. This CDR3 has 13 residues. The germline V and J ends were trimmed by 6 bases and 5 bases, with 11 bases remaining between them. The CDR3 DNA is TGTGCCAGCAGCTCCCGAGAAGATCAGCCCCAGCATTTT. Translation gives CASSSREDQPQHF.

This chain links TRBV6-1 with TRBJ1-1; maybe TRBD1 (5 bases). CDR3 size: 14 residues. Trimming took off 3 bases at V and 1 base at J, with 9 bases between the two ends. Germline loops: CDR1 MNHNS, CDR2 SASEGT. CDR3 DNA: TGTGCCAGCAGTGACTGGGGGAAGAACACTGAAGCTTTCTTT. Translation gives CASSDWGKNTEAFF.

This clonotype was found many times. The chain uses TRBV12-5 and TRBJ1-1; D unresolved. The CDR3 consists of 15 residues. Trimming took 0 bases from V and 1 from J, leaving 9 bases between them. CDR1 LGHNT and CDR2 FRNRAP come from the germline V gene. CDR3 DNA: TGTGCTAGTGGTTTGGTGGAGGGTTGGAACACTGAAGCTTTCTTT. Its protein product is CASGLVEGWNTEAFF.

CDR3 amino acids: CASSLSTGTGAPGANVLTF. The CDR3 DNA reads TGCGCCAGCAGCTTGTCAACCGGGACGGGGGCCCCCGGGGCCAACGTCCTGACTTTC. This chain connects TRBV5-1 to TRBJ2-6; perhaps D is TRBD1 or TRBD2 (6 bases each). CDR3 length: 19 amino acids. Germline V CDR1 and CDR2: SGHRS, YFSETQ. Trimming removed 1 base from V and 4 bases from J, with 21 bases in between.

The genes are TRBV6-1 and TRBJ2-5; a weak D match, TRBD2 (6 bases). V lost 2 bases to trimming and J lost 5 bases, with 15 bases between them. This CDR3 is 15 amino acids long. Germline loops: CDR1 MNHNS, CDR2 SASEGT. CDR3 region: CASSEFQGGGETQYF. The CDR3 DNA follows: TGTGCCAGCAGTGAATTCCAGGGAGGTGGGGAGACCCAGTACTTC.

This clonotype was seen ten or more times. This chain links TRBV2 with TRBJ2-5; a possible D gene is TRBD1 (5 bases). Germline V gene lookup returns CDR1 SNHLY and CDR2 FYNNEI. This CDR3 is 13 amino acids long. The germline V and J ends were trimmed by 6 bases and 1 base, with 9 bases remaining between them. The CDR3 loop is CASRTALQETQYF. The CDR3 DNA is TGTGCCAGCAGGACAGCACTCCAAGAGACCCAGTACTTC.

This clonotype was counted many times. V usage is TRBV5-6 and J usage is TRBJ2-5; 7 bases map to TRBD1. The CDR3 totals 16 residues. V trimming: 4 bases; J trimming: 1 base; junction bases outside the gene matches: 10. In germline, CDR1 is SGHDT, CDR2 YYEEEE. CDR3 in DNA: TGTGCCAGCAGCCAAGAAGGACAGGACTTCCAAGAGACCCAGTACTTC. Translation gives CASSQEGQDFQETQYF.

CDR3 in amino acids: CASSLGTGPMNTEAFF. The CDR3 DNA reads TGTGCCAGCAGTCTTGGGACAGGGCCCATGAACACTGAAGCTTTCTTT. V and J are TRBV28 and TRBJ1-1; 9 bases map to TRBD1. Losses at the gene ends were 5 bases for V and 0 bases for J; bases not matched to a gene: 7. The germline CDR1 and CDR2 sequences are MDHEN and SYDVKM. The CDR3 has 16 residues.

This clonotype was seen ten or more times. The V gene is TRBV6-1, the J gene TRBJ2-7, with D perhaps matching TRBD2 (6 bases). V lost 6 bases and J lost 2, with 17 bases in between. CDR3 length equals 15 residues. The germline gives CDR1 MNHNS, CDR2 SASEGT. This chain's CDR3 is CASSPPGTAAYEQYF. The DNA for the CDR3 is TGTGCCAGCAGCCCCCCCGGGACTGCCGCCTACGAGCAGTACTTC.

The table lists this clonotype with many counts. The V gene is TRBV6-1, the J gene TRBJ2-5; D gene unclear. V gave up 2 bases and J gave up 1 base, with 5 bases separating them. The CDR3 totals 13 residues. Germline V gene sequence: CDR1 MNHNS, CDR2 SASEGT. The chain's CDR3 is CASSEHAQETQYF. The CDR3 DNA sequence: TGTGCCAGCAGTGAACACGCCCAAGAGACCCAGTACTTC.

The chain links TRBV6-1 to TRBJ2-5; a weak D match, TRBD1 (5 bases). The CDR3 has 16 amino acids. Trimming removed 2 bases from V and 2 bases from J, with 15 bases in between. Germline CDR1 MNHNS, CDR2 SASEGT. This chain's CDR3 is CASSEMGGQIQETQYF. CDR3 DNA sequence: TGTGCCAGCAGTGAAATGGGCGGACAAATTCAAGAGACCCAGTACTTC.

This clonotype was counted ten times or more. The rearrangement uses TRBV20-1 and TRBJ1-1; D is perhaps TRBD1 (6 bases). Germline V gene lookup returns CDR1 DFQATT and CDR2 SNEGSKA (reference sequence). This CDR3 is 14 amino acids long. Deletions cut 3 bases from V and 2 bases from J, with 13 bases between. The CDR3 coding sequence is TGCAGTGCTAGGCCCGGGGGGCCAAACACTGAAGCTTTCTTT. Residues: CSARPGGPNTEAFF.

This CDR3 reads CASKQGGNQPQHF. CDR3 in DNA: TGTGCCAGTAAGCAGGGAGGGAATCAGCCCCAGCATTTT. The chain has TRBV19 and TRBJ1-5; a weak D match, TRBD1 (5 bases). The V gene's germline CDR1 is LNHDA and CDR2 SQIVND (reference sequence). V was clipped by 7 bases and J by 4 bases, with 11 bases between them. CDR3 length equals 13 residues.

The chain has TRBV3-1 and TRBJ1-5; a possible D gene is TRBD1 (5 bases). This CDR3 has 13 residues. Trimming removed 5 bases at V and 6 bases at J, with 11 bases between. Germline CDR1 is LGHDT and CDR2 is YNNKEL (reference sequence). The chain's CDR3 is CASSSAGFQPQHF. For the CDR3, the DNA is TGTGCCAGCAGCTCAGCAGGGTTTCAGCCCCAGCATTTT. The variable domain in full, with the rest retrieved from reference TRBV3-1 and TRBJ1-5, is DTAVSQTPKYLVTQMGNDKSIKCEQNLGHDTMYWYKQDSKKFLKIMFSYNNKELIINETVPNRFSPKSPDKAHLNLHINSLELGDSAVYFCASSSAGFQPQHFGDGTRLSIL.

This clonotype was observed at least ten times. The V and J genes are TRBV6-5 and TRBJ2-5, with D possibly being TRBD1 (6 bases). Trimming left V 0 bases short and J 6 bases short, with 14 bases between. The CDR3 runs 15 residues. Looked up from germline, CDR1 is MNHEY and CDR2 is SVGAGI. The CDR3 spells CASSYSKGRGKTQYF. As DNA, the CDR3 is TGTGCCAGCAGTTACTCGAAGGGCAGGGGAAAGACCCAGTACTTC.

The sample holds many counts of this clonotype. The chain employs TRBV6-2 or TRBV6-3 and TRBJ1-1; TRBD1 aligns across 7 bases. Trimming cost V 6 bases and J 3 bases; bases outside gene matches: 10. Germline V gene lookup returns CDR1 MNHEY and CDR2 SVGEGT. The CDR3 has 15 amino acids. CDR3 nucleotide sequence: TGTGCCAGCAGAAAGCTTGAGGGGGCCCACACTGAAGCTTTCTTT. This translates into CASRKLEGAHTEAFF.

Turning to this clonotype: One base away lies a much larger clone, so this may be a sequencing read error. This chain joins TRBV3-1 and TRBJ2-5; possibly TRBD2 for D (6 bases). Trimming removed 5 bases from V and 5 bases from J, with 15 bases in between. In germline, CDR1 is LGHDT, CDR2 YNNKEL (reference sequence). This CDR3 has 14 amino acids. CDR3 sequence (DNA): TGTGCCAGCAGCTATGCCAACAGCGGGGAGACCCAGTACTTC. It specifies CASSYANSGETQYF.

This clonotype was recorded at least ten times. For the CDR3, the DNA is TGTGCCAGCGGGCTGGGCCTCCTTGCAGAGACCCAGTACTTC. This encodes CASGLGLLAETQYF. J is TRBJ2-5 and V is TRBV2; D gene uncertain. The V and J ends lost 8 bases and 4 bases respectively, with 17 bases between them. The CDR3 contains 14 residues. From germline, CDR1 is SNHLY and CDR2 FYNNEI.

This clonotype was counted at least ten times. The V gene is TRBV3-1, the J gene TRBJ1-6, with D unclear. Germline-derived CDR1 and CDR2 are LGHDT and YNNKEL (reference sequence). V was trimmed by 4 bases and J by 0 bases, leaving 19 bases between them. The CDR3 is 19 residues long. In DNA, the CDR3 is TGTGCCAGCAGCCCCCCCCGGGCCGCCGAGAGCTCCTATAATTCACCCCTCCACTTT. As protein: CASSPPRAAESSYNSPLHF.